This T cell receptor beta chain appears in the sequencing data of a study of cytomegalovirus exposure and HLA in healthy donors. General study findings and limits: A later analysis showed TCR association rates differing by HLA locus, peaking at DRB1 and lowest at HLA-C.

This clone was seen a few times. Its antigen remains unknown. The PCR employed 60 Vbeta primers together with 13 Jbeta primers. Measured with immunoSEQ multiplex PCR; TCRdb has only the in-frame clones, and not every one. The data hold about 110,000 clones, with less than 80% observed a single time. The CDR3 is 15 amino acids. Germline loops: CDR1 SGHVS, CDR2 FQNEAQ. Trimming removed 0 bases at V and 0 bases at J, with 8 bases between. The V gene is TRBV7-8, the J gene TRBJ1-2; no firm D call. Sequenced sample: PBMCs. The sequence was collected from a woman in her 30s in good health and CMV-seronegative. The CDR3, as DNA: TGTGCCAGCAGCTTAGCAGATACAGCTAACTATGGCTACACCTTC. This sequence encodes CASSLADTANYGYTF.